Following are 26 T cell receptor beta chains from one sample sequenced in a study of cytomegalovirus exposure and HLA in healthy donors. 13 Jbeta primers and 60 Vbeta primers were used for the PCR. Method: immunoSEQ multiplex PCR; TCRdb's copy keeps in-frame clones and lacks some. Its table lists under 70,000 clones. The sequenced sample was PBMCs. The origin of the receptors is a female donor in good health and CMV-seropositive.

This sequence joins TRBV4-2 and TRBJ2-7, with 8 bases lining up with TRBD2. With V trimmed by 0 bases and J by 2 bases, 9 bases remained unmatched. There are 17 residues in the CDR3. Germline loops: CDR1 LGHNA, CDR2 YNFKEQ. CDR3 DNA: TGTGCCAGCAGCCAAGAGCACGACGGGGGGGGCGCCTACGAGCAGTACTTC. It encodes CASSQEHDGGGAYEQYF.

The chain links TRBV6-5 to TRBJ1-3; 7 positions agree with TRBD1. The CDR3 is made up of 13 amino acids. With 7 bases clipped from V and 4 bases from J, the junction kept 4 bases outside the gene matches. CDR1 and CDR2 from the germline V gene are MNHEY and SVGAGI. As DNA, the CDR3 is TGTGCCAGCACGAGGGGGCTGGGAAACACCATATATTTT. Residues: CASTRGLGNTIYF.

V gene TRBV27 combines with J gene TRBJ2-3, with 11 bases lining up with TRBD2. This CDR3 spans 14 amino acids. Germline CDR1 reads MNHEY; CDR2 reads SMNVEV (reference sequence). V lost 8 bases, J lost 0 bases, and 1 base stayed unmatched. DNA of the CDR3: TGTGCCAGCCGGACTAGCGGGAGCACAGATACGCAGTATTTT. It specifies CASRTSGSTDTQYF.

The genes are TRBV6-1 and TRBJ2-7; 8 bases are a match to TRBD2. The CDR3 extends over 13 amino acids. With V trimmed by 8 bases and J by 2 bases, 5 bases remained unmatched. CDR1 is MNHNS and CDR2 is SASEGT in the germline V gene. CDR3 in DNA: TGTGCCAGCGGTGGTAGCGGGACCTACGAGCAGTACTTC. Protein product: CASGGSGTYEQYF.

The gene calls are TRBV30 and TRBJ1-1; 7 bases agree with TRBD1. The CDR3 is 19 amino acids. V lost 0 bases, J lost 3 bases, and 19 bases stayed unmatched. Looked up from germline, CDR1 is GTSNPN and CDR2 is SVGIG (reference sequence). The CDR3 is CAWSVGLGRGSTFDTEAFF. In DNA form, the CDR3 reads TGTGCCTGGAGTGTAGGGCTAGGCAGGGGGTCAACTTTTGACACTGAAGCTTTCTTT.

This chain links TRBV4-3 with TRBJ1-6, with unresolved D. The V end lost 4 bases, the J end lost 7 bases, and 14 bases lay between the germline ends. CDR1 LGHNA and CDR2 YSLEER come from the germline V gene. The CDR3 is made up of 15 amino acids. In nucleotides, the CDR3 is TGCGCCAGCAGCCTAATGCGGTCGTCGAATTCACCCCTCCACTTT. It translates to CASSLMRSSNSPLHF.

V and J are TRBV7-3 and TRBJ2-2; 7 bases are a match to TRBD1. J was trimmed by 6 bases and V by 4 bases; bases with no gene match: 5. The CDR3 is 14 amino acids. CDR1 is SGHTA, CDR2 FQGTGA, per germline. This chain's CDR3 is CASSSTGSAGELFF. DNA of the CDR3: TGTGCCAGCAGCTCGACAGGGTCAGCCGGGGAGCTGTTTTTT.

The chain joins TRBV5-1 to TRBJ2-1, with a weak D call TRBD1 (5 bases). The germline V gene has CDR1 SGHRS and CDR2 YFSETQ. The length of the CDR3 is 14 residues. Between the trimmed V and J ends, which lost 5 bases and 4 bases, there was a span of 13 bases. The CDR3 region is CASRQESAYNEQFF. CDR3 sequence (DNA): TGCGCCAGCAGACAGGAGAGTGCATACAATGAGCAGTTCTTC.

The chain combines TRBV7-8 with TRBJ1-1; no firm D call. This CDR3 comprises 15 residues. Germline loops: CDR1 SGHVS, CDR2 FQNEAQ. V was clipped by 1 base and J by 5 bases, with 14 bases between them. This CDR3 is CASSLDSRWRTEAFF. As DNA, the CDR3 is TGTGCCAGCAGCTTAGATAGCAGGTGGAGGACTGAAGCTTTCTTT. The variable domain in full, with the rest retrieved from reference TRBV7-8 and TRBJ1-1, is GAGVSQSPRYKVAKRGQDVALRCDPISGHVSLFWYQQALGQGPEFLTYFQNEAQLDKSGLPSDRFFAERPEGSVSTLKIQRTQQEDSAVYLCASSLDSRWRTEAFFGQGTRLTVV.

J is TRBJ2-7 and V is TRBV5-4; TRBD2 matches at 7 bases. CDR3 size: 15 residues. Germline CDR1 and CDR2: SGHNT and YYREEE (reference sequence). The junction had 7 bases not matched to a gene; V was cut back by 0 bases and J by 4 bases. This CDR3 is CASSLEVSGLYEQYF. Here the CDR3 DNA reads TGTGCCAGCAGCTTGGAGGTTAGCGGGCTTTACGAGCAGTACTTC.

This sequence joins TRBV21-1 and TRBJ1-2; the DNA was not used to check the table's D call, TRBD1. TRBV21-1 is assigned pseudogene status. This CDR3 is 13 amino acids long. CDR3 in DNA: TGTGCCAGCAGCAAGGACAGGGCCTATGGCTACACCTTC. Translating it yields CASSKDRAYGYTF.

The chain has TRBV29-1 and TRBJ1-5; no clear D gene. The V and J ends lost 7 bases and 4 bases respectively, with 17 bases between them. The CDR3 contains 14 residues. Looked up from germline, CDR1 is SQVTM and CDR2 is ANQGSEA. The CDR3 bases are TGCAGCGGCGTTGGGAGGGCAGCTAATCAGCCCCAGCATTTT. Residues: CSGVGRAANQPQHF.

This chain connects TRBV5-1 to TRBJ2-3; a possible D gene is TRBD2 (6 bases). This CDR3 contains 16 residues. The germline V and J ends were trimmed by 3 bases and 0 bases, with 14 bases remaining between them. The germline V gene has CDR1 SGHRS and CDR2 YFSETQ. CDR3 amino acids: CASSSGVGTSTDTQYF. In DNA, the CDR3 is TGCGCCAGCAGCTCGGGGGTCGGAACTAGCACAGATACGCAGTATTTT. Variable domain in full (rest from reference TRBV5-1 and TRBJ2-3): KAGVTQTPRYLIKTRGQQVTLSCSPISGHRSVSWYQQTPGQGLQFLFEYFSETQRNKGNFPGRFSGRQFSNSRSEMNVSTLELGDSALYLCASSSGVGTSTDTQYFGPGTRLTVL.

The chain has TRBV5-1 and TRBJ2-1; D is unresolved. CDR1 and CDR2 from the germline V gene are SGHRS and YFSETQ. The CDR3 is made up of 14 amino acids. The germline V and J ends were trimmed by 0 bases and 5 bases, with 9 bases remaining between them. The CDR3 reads CASSLEIPDNEQFF. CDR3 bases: TGCGCCAGCAGCTTGGAAATTCCCGACAATGAGCAGTTCTTC.

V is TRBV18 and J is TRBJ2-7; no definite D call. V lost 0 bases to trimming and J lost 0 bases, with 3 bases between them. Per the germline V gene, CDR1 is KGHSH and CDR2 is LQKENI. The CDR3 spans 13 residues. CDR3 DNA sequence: TGTGCCAGCTCACCACCGAGCTCCTACGAGCAGTACTTC. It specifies CASSPPSSYEQYF.

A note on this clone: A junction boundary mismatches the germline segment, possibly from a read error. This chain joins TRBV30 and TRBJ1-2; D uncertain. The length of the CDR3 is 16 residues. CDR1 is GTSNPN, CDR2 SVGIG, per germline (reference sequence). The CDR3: CAWSRAASDSNYGYTF. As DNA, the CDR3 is TGTGCCTGGAGTCGAGCGGCGTCTGACTCTAATTATGGCTACACCTTC.

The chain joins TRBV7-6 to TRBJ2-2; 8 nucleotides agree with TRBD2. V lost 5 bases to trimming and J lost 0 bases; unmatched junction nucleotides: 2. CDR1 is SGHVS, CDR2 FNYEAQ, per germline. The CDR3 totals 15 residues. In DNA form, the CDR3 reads TGTGCCAGCAGCGAGACTAGCGCGAACACCGGGGAGCTGTTTTTT. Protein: CASSETSANTGELFF.

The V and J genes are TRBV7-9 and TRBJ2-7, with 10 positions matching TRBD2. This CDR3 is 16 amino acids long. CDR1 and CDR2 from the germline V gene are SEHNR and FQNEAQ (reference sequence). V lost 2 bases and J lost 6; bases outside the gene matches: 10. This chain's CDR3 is CASSLLVLAGAGEQYF. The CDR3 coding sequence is TGTGCCAGCAGCTTATTAGTTCTAGCGGGAGCGGGCGAGCAGTACTTC.

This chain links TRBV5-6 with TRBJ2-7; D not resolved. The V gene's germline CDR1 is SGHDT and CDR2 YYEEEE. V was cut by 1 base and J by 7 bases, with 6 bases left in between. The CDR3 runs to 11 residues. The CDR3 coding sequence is TGTGCCAGCAGCTTGAATCAGGAGCAGTACTTC. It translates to CASSLNQEQYF.

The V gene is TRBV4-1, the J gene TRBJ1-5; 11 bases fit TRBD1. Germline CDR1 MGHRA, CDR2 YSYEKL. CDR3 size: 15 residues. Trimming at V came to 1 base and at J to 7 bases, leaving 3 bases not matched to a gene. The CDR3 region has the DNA TGCGCCAGCAGCCAAGTGGGACAGGGGGGCCAGCCCCAGCATTTT. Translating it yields CASSQVGQGGQPQHF.

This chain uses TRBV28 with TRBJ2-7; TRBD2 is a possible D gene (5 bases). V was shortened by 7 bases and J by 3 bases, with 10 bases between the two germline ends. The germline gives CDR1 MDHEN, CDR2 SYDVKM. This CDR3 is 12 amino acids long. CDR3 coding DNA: TGTGCCAGCAAGCCAGAGGGCTACGAGCAGTACTTC. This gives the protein CASKPEGYEQYF. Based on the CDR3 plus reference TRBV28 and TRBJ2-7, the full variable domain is DVKVTQSSRYLVKRTGEKVFLECVQDMDHENMFWYRQDPGLGLRLIYFSYDVKMKEKGDIPEGYSVSREKKERFSLILESASTNQTSMYLCASKPEGYEQYFGPGTRLTVT.

The CDR3 loop is CASSVGSTTYEQYF. The DNA of the CDR3 is TGTGCCAGCAGCGTAGGATCGACTACCTACGAGCAGTACTTC. The chain links TRBV9 to TRBJ2-7; possibly TRBD2 for D (5 bases). The CDR3 sequence is 14 residues long. V was cut by 0 bases and J by 2 bases, with 9 bases left in between. CDR1 and CDR2 (germline): SGDLS, YYNGEE.

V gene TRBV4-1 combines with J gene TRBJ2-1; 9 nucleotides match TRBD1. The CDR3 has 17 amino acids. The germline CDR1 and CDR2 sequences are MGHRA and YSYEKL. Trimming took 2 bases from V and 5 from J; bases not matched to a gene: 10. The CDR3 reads CASSQFLTGGIDNEQFF. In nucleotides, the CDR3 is TGCGCCAGCAGCCAATTTTTAACAGGGGGCATAGACAATGAGCAGTTCTTC.

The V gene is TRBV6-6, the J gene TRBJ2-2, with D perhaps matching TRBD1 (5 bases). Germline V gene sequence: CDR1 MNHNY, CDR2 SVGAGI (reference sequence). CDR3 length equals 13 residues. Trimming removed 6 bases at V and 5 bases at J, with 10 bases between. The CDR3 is CASRPRQTGELFF. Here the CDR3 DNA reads TGTGCCAGCAGACCCCGACAGACCGGGGAGCTGTTTTTT.

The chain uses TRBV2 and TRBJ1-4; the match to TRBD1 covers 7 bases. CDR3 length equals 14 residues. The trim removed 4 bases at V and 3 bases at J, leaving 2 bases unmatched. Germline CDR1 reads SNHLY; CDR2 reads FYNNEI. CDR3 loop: CASSAQGANEKLFF. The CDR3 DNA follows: TGTGCCAGCAGTGCCCAGGGGGCTAATGAAAAACTGTTTTTT.

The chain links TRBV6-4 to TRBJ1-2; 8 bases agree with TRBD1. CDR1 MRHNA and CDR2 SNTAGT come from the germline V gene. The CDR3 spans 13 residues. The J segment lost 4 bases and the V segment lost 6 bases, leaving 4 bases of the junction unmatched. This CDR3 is CASRGQGGYGYTF. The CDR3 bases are TGTGCCAGCAGAGGACAGGGAGGCTATGGCTACACCTTC.